Listed below are T cell receptor beta chains from one sample, sequenced in a study of blood T cell repertoires in COVID-19. Some clones are missing from TCRdb's copy, which holds only in-frame ones; the method was immunoSEQ multiplex PCR. The data contain approximately 170,000 clones, over 80% of them seen just once; the ten biggest clones take up about 4.6%. Sequencing used PBMCs or T cells enriched from blood (not recorded which). The receptors were gathered from a woman in her forties or fifties who had recovered from COVID-19. CDR3s include the opening cysteine and the closing phenylalanine or tryptophan. D genes are given only for firm matches. Only some rows state a clone size, as once, few, many or a class for expanded clones.

d_gene: NA
abundance: few
len: 14
v_gene: TRBV18
j_gene: TRBJ2-6
CDR3nt: TGTGCCAGCTCACCGGGCTCAGGGGCCAACGTCCTGACTTTC
CDR3aa: CASSPGSGANVLTF

d_gene: TRBD1
abundance: few
len: 13
v_gene: TRBV23-1
j_gene: TRBJ1-5
CDR3nt: TGCGCCAGCGAACAGGGGGCCAATCAGCCCCAGCATTTT
CDR3aa: CASEQGANQPQHF

d_gene: TRBD1
abundance: NA
len: 14
v_gene: TRBV11-2
j_gene: TRBJ1-2
CDR3nt: TGTGCCAGCAGCTTAGCGGGACAGGCGGGGGGCTACACCTTC
CDR3aa: CASSLAGQAGGYTF

d_gene: TRBD1
abundance: few
len: 15
v_gene: TRBV28
j_gene: TRBJ1-2
CDR3nt: TGTGCCAGCAGTCGTAACTCAGGGGGAATCTCTGGCTACACCTTC
CDR3aa: CASSRNSGGISGYTF

d_gene: TRBD1
abundance: NA
len: 16
v_gene: TRBV7-2
j_gene: TRBJ1-4
CDR3nt: TGTGCCAGCAGCCCCCCGTTTGGGACAGGGAATGAAAAACTGTTTTTT
CDR3aa: CASSPPFGTGNEKLFF

d_gene: TRBD1
abundance: NA
len: 16
v_gene: TRBV6-1
j_gene: TRBJ2-5
CDR3nt: TGTGCCAGCAGTGCCGACAGGGGGCTGTCGGGAGAGACCCAGTACTTC
CDR3aa: CASSADRGLSGETQYF

d_gene: NA
abundance: NA
len: 17
v_gene: TRBV13
j_gene: TRBJ1-1
CDR3nt: TGTGCCAGCAGCACCACAGGGAGAGTGAGTCGAAACACTGAAGCTTTCTTT
CDR3aa: CASSTTGRVSRNTEAFF

d_gene: TRBD2
abundance: NA
len: 18
v_gene: TRBV9
j_gene: TRBJ2-3
CDR3nt: TGTGCCAGCAGCGACCAACCGGGACTAGATCCTTCAAAAGATACGCAGTATTTT
CDR3aa: CASSDQPGLDPSKDTQYF

d_gene: NA
abundance: NA
len: 12
v_gene: TRBV27
j_gene: TRBJ2-1
CDR3nt: TGTGCCACCTCAGGAATCTGGAATGAGCAGTTCTTC
CDR3aa: CATSGIWNEQFF

d_gene: NA
abundance: NA
len: 15
v_gene: TRBV18
j_gene: TRBJ1-1
CDR3nt: TGTGCCAGCTCACCACCGGCCGCGGCGAACACTGAAGCTTTCTTT
CDR3aa: CASSPPAAANTEAFF

d_gene: NA
abundance: NA
len: 13
v_gene: TRBV30
j_gene: TRBJ1-5
CDR3nt: TGTGCCTGGAGTGTACAAGGGGCTCAGCCCCAGCATTTT
CDR3aa: CAWSVQGAQPQHF

d_gene: NA
abundance: NA
len: 13
v_gene: TRBV6-5
j_gene: TRBJ1-5
CDR3nt: TGTGCCAGCAACCAGGGACTAGGGCAGCCCCAGCATTTT
CDR3aa: CASNQGLGQPQHF

d_gene: NA
abundance: NA
len: 15
v_gene: TRBV24-1
j_gene: TRBJ2-1
CDR3nt: TGTGCCACCAGTGATCAGGGGAGCTCCTACAATGAGCAGTTCTTC
CDR3aa: CATSDQGSSYNEQFF

d_gene: TRBD2
abundance: NA
len: 15
v_gene: TRBV2
j_gene: TRBJ2-3
CDR3nt: TGTGCCAGCAGTGGATTAGCGGGAGTCGGAGATACGCAGTATTTT
CDR3aa: CASSGLAGVGDTQYF

d_gene: TRBD2
abundance: NA
len: 13
v_gene: TRBV9
j_gene: TRBJ2-1
CDR3nt: TGTGCCAGCACGGCGGGGGGTAAGGGTGAGCAGTTCTTC
CDR3aa: CASTAGGKGEQFF

d_gene: NA
abundance: few
len: 13
v_gene: TRBV2
j_gene: TRBJ1-5
CDR3nt: TGTGCCAGCAGTGGACAGAGCAATCAGCCCCAGCATTTT
CDR3aa: CASSGQSNQPQHF

d_gene: NA
abundance: NA
len: 14
v_gene: TRBV2
j_gene: TRBJ1-5
CDR3nt: TGTGCCAGCCGGGGGACTCATAGCAATCAGCCCCAGCATTTT
CDR3aa: CASRGTHSNQPQHF

d_gene: NA
abundance: once
len: 16
v_gene: TRBV27
j_gene: TRBJ1-1
CDR3nt: TGTGCCAGCAGTTTCCGAACAGCCGCCCGTGGGACTGAAGCTTTCTTT
CDR3aa: CASSFRTAARGTEAFF

d_gene: NA
abundance: NA
len: 15
v_gene: TRBV5-1
j_gene: TRBJ2-5
CDR3nt: TGCGCCACCTCCTCAACTAGTAACAACGCAGAGACCCAGTACTTC
CDR3aa: CATSSTSNNAETQYF

d_gene: TRBD1
abundance: NA
len: 13
v_gene: TRBV5-1
j_gene: TRBJ1-4
CDR3nt: TGCGCCAGCCAACAGGGGTTAGGTGAAAAACTGTTTTTT
CDR3aa: CASQQGLGEKLFF

d_gene: NA
abundance: NA
len: 13
v_gene: TRBV7-8
j_gene: TRBJ2-4
CDR3nt: TGTGCCAGCAGCTTTACATTTGGAGACATTCAGTACTTC
CDR3aa: CASSFTFGDIQYF

d_gene: TRBD2
abundance: NA
len: 17
v_gene: TRBV7-2
j_gene: TRBJ2-3
CDR3nt: TGTGCCAGCAGCAAACCTAGCGGGGGGGGGAATAGTAATACGCAGTATTTT
CDR3aa: CASSKPSGGGNSNTQYF

d_gene: NA
abundance: NA
len: 12
v_gene: TRBV2
j_gene: TRBJ1-2
CDR3nt: TGTGCCAGCAGGGACAGAGTCTATGGCTACACCTTC
CDR3aa: CASRDRVYGYTF

d_gene: TRBD1
abundance: NA
len: 15
v_gene: TRBV14
j_gene: TRBJ2-2
CDR3nt: TGTGCCAGCAGCCCCATGACAGGGGGGGCCGGGGAGCTGTTTTTT
CDR3aa: CASSPMTGGAGELFF

d_gene: TRBD1
abundance: NA
len: 11
v_gene: TRBV20-1
j_gene: TRBJ2-1
CDR3nt: TGCAGCGGACAGGGGATGAATGAGCAGTTCTTC
CDR3aa: CSGQGMNEQFF

d_gene: NA
abundance: NA
len: 14
v_gene: TRBV11-3
j_gene: TRBJ1-1
CDR3nt: TGTGCCAGCAGCTTAGGTACAGGGAACACTGAAGCTTTCTTT
CDR3aa: CASSLGTGNTEAFF

d_gene: NA
abundance: NA
len: 15
v_gene: TRBV7-2
j_gene: TRBJ1-5
CDR3nt: TGTGCCAGCAGCTTAGAGGGGGTGTCGAGGCAGCCCCAGCATTTT
CDR3aa: CASSLEGVSRQPQHF

d_gene: NA
abundance: once
len: 15
v_gene: TRBV7-2
j_gene: TRBJ1-2
CDR3nt: TGTGCCAGCACCCCCTTCAGGGCGGTTAACTATGGCTACACCTTC
CDR3aa: CASTPFRAVNYGYTF

d_gene: NA
abundance: NA
len: 15
v_gene: TRBV9
j_gene: TRBJ1-4
CDR3nt: TGTGCCAGCAGCCCCGGGGGGGCAACTAATGAAAAACTGTTTTTT
CDR3aa: CASSPGGATNEKLFF

d_gene: NA
abundance: NA
len: 11
v_gene: TRBV30
j_gene: TRBJ1-2
CDR3nt: TGTGCCTGGAGTGCAGGATATGGCTACACCTTC
CDR3aa: CAWSAGYGYTF

d_gene: TRBD1
abundance: NA
len: 14
v_gene: TRBV5-1
j_gene: TRBJ2-3
CDR3nt: TGCGCCAGCAGCTCCGGGACAGGGTCGGATACGCAGTATTTT
CDR3aa: CASSSGTGSDTQYF

d_gene: NA
abundance: NA
len: 15
v_gene: TRBV5-5
j_gene: TRBJ1-6
CDR3nt: TGTGCCAGCAGCTTGGACCAGGGGAGTAGTTCACCCCTCCACTTT
CDR3aa: CASSLDQGSSSPLHF

d_gene: NA
abundance: NA
len: 12
v_gene: TRBV6-5
j_gene: TRBJ1-1
CDR3nt: TGTGCCAGCAGAATAAGTAGCACTGAAGCTTTCTTT
CDR3aa: CASRISSTEAFF

d_gene: NA
abundance: NA
len: 12
v_gene: TRBV29-1
j_gene: TRBJ1-2
CDR3nt: TGCAGCGTGTCACAGGATCTTCTTGGCTACACCTTC
CDR3aa: CSVSQDLLGYTF

d_gene: TRBD2
abundance: NA
len: 15
v_gene: TRBV9
j_gene: TRBJ2-1
CDR3nt: TGTGCCAGCAGCGCCAGCGGGATATCCTACAATGAGCAGTTCTTC
CDR3aa: CASSASGISYNEQFF

d_gene: TRBD2
abundance: NA
len: 15
v_gene: TRBV5-4
j_gene: TRBJ2-3
CDR3nt: TGTGCCAGCAGCTTGACGGGGGGGCCCCCTGATACGCAGTATTTT
CDR3aa: CASSLTGGPPDTQYF

d_gene: TRBD2
abundance: NA
len: 17
v_gene: TRBV5-1
j_gene: TRBJ2-1
CDR3nt: TGCGCCAGCAGCTTGGCCTCCAAGCGGGGGGTCTTCAATGAGCAGTTCTTC
CDR3aa: CASSLASKRGVFNEQFF

d_gene: TRBD1
abundance: NA
len: 17
v_gene: TRBV6-2/TRBV6-3
j_gene: TRBJ1-4
CDR3nt: TGTGCCAGCAGTACCGAGGACAGGGGGCGGACTAATGAAAAACTGTTTTTT
CDR3aa: CASSTEDRGRTNEKLFF

d_gene: TRBD1
abundance: NA
len: 14
v_gene: TRBV6-5
j_gene: TRBJ1-6
CDR3nt: TGTGCCACTTCCGTCGGGACGGGGACAGGGCCCCTCCACTTT
CDR3aa: CATSVGTGTGPLHF

d_gene: NA
abundance: NA
len: 15
v_gene: TRBV5-1
j_gene: TRBJ1-6
CDR3nt: TGCGCCAGCAGGAAGGAACTAGGGCCTAATTCACCCCTCCACTTT
CDR3aa: CASRKELGPNSPLHF

d_gene: NA
abundance: NA
len: 12
v_gene: TRBV12-3/TRBV12-4
j_gene: TRBJ2-5
CDR3nt: TGTGCCAGCAGTTATTTTAGAGAGACCCAGTACTTC
CDR3aa: CASSYFRETQYF

d_gene: TRBD2
abundance: NA
len: 14
v_gene: TRBV9
j_gene: TRBJ2-1
CDR3nt: TGTGCCAGCAAGGGCGGGAGCTCCTACAATGAGCAGTTCTTC
CDR3aa: CASKGGSSYNEQFF

d_gene: TRBD1
abundance: NA
len: 14
v_gene: TRBV30
j_gene: TRBJ2-1
CDR3nt: TGTGCCTGGATTTGGACAGGGGATTACAATGAGCAGTTCTTC
CDR3aa: CAWIWTGDYNEQFF

d_gene: TRBD1
abundance: NA
len: 15
v_gene: TRBV30
j_gene: TRBJ2-1
CDR3nt: TGTGCCTGGAGGGCGTGGGGGACAGGGGAGAATGAGCAGTTCTTC
CDR3aa: CAWRAWGTGENEQFF

d_gene: NA
abundance: NA
len: 16
v_gene: TRBV4-1
j_gene: TRBJ1-2
CDR3nt: TGCGCCAGCAGCCCAGAAGGGGGGGGTCGAAGCTATGGCTACACCTTC
CDR3aa: CASSPEGGGRSYGYTF

d_gene: NA
abundance: NA
len: 15
v_gene: TRBV5-4
j_gene: TRBJ2-3
CDR3nt: TGTGCCAGCAGCCCCGGGGGACCCAGGCCAGATACGCAGTATTTT
CDR3aa: CASSPGGPRPDTQYF

d_gene: NA
abundance: NA
len: 14
v_gene: TRBV5-1
j_gene: TRBJ2-3
CDR3nt: TGCGCCAGCAGCTCGGGGATAGGAACAGATACGCAGTATTTT
CDR3aa: CASSSGIGTDTQYF

d_gene: NA
abundance: few
len: 13
v_gene: TRBV19
j_gene: TRBJ1-2
CDR3nt: TGTGCCAGTATCCCCGACAGGTACCATGGCTACACCTTC
CDR3aa: CASIPDRYHGYTF

d_gene: TRBD1
abundance: NA
len: 14
v_gene: TRBV5-4
j_gene: TRBJ1-1
CDR3nt: TGTGCCAGCACCTTACAGGGGGCGAGATCTGAAGCTTTCTTT
CDR3aa: CASTLQGARSEAFF

d_gene: NA
abundance: NA
len: 17
v_gene: TRBV28
j_gene: TRBJ1-2
CDR3nt: TGTGCCAGCAGTTTATCCGCCAGTCCACCAACTAACTATGGCTACACCTTC
CDR3aa: CASSLSASPPTNYGYTF

d_gene: TRBD1
abundance: few
len: 15
v_gene: TRBV27
j_gene: TRBJ1-6
CDR3nt: TGTGCCAGCAGTAACCTGACAGGGGTGAATTCACCCCTCCACTTT
CDR3aa: CASSNLTGVNSPLHF

d_gene: NA
abundance: NA
len: 14
v_gene: TRBV7-9
j_gene: TRBJ2-6
CDR3nt: TGTGCCAGCAGCTTAGACTGGGGGGCCAACGTCCTGACTTTC
CDR3aa: CASSLDWGANVLTF

d_gene: NA
abundance: NA
len: 15
v_gene: TRBV3-1/TRBV3-2
j_gene: TRBJ2-5
CDR3nt: TGTGCCAGCAGCCAAGATGGTCGCTGGAGGGAGACCCAGTACTTC
CDR3aa: CASSQDGRWRETQYF

d_gene: NA
abundance: NA
len: 12
v_gene: TRBV12-3/TRBV12-4
j_gene: TRBJ1-2
CDR3nt: TGTGCCAGCAGTCAGGGGTTCTATGGCTACACCTTC
CDR3aa: CASSQGFYGYTF

d_gene: TRBD1
abundance: NA
len: 14
v_gene: TRBV28
j_gene: TRBJ1-4
CDR3nt: TGTGCCAGCAGTTCGACAGGGGAGGAGGAAAAACTGTTTTTT
CDR3aa: CASSSTGEEEKLFF

d_gene: TRBD1
abundance: NA
len: 14
v_gene: TRBV7-6
j_gene: TRBJ1-3
CDR3nt: TGTGCCAGCAGCCCGGGACAGTCTGGAAACACCATATATTTT
CDR3aa: CASSPGQSGNTIYF